Listed below are T cell receptor beta chains from one sample, sequenced in a study of blood T cell repertoires in COVID-19. TCRdb keeps only in-frame clones here, not all; method: immunoSEQ multiplex PCR. The sample has 200,000 to 300,000 clones, around nine tenths seen once. Sequencing was performed on peripheral blood. Source of these receptors: an older man with acute or convalescent COVID-19. Each CDR3 is given with its conserved first and last residue. D genes are given only for firm matches. Not every row has a clone size; where given, it reads once, few, many or a size class.

D gene: -
V gene: TRBV5-6
clone size: -
J gene: TRBJ2-7
CDR3 DNA: TGTGCCAGCAGCTTGGAGGAAGGCATGCGGACCTACGAGCAGTACTTC
CDR3 protein: CASSLEEGMRTYEQYF

D gene: TRBD1
V gene: TRBV19
clone size: -
J gene: TRBJ1-2
CDR3 DNA: TGTGCCAGTTCCGGGACAGGGGGCGCGGGTGGCTACACCTTC
CDR3 protein: CASSGTGGAGGYTF

D gene: -
V gene: TRBV5-1
clone size: -
J gene: TRBJ1-1
CDR3 DNA: TGCGCCAGCAGTCCGACAGGGAACACTGAAGCTTTCTTT
CDR3 protein: CASSPTGNTEAFF

D gene: -
V gene: TRBV19
clone size: few
J gene: TRBJ1-1
CDR3 DNA: TGTGCCAGTAGTTCGACCGGAGACACTGAAGCTTTCTTT
CDR3 protein: CASSSTGDTEAFF

D gene: -
V gene: TRBV4-3
clone size: -
J gene: TRBJ1-4
CDR3 DNA: TGCGCCAGCAGCCAAGACTGGACAGCGAATGAAAAACTGTTTTTT
CDR3 protein: CASSQDWTANEKLFF

D gene: -
V gene: TRBV29-1
clone size: once
J gene: TRBJ1-2
CDR3 DNA: TGCAGCGTTGATGCTGGAGGAGGCTACACCTTC
CDR3 protein: CSVDAGGGYTF

D gene: -
V gene: TRBV7-2
clone size: -
J gene: TRBJ1-3
CDR3 DNA: TGTGCCAGCAGCTTAGTGGGGCGTGACTCTGGAAACACCATATATTTT
CDR3 protein: CASSLVGRDSGNTIYF

D gene: TRBD1
V gene: TRBV4-1
clone size: -
J gene: TRBJ1-3
CDR3 DNA: TGCGCCAGCAGCCGAGGGACAGTCTCTGGAAACACCATATATTTT
CDR3 protein: CASSRGTVSGNTIYF

D gene: -
V gene: TRBV27
clone size: few
J gene: TRBJ1-1
CDR3 DNA: TGTGCCAGCGCCACTACTGACAGGAGCACTGAAGCTTTCTTT
CDR3 protein: CASATTDRSTEAFF

D gene: -
V gene: TRBV19
clone size: -
J gene: TRBJ1-5
CDR3 DNA: TGTGCCAGTAGTTTTCAGGGGAATAATCAGCCCCAGCATTTT
CDR3 protein: CASSFQGNNQPQHF

D gene: TRBD2
V gene: TRBV7-9
clone size: -
J gene: TRBJ2-1
CDR3 DNA: TGTGCCAGCAGCCCTCCTAGCGGGATTAGCTCCTACAATGAGCAGTTCTTC
CDR3 protein: CASSPPSGISSYNEQFF

D gene: -
V gene: TRBV7-2
clone size: -
J gene: TRBJ2-1
CDR3 DNA: TGTGCCAGCAGCTTACGAGGGAGCTCCTACAATGAGCAGTTCTTC
CDR3 protein: CASSLRGSSYNEQFF

D gene: TRBD1
V gene: TRBV19
clone size: -
J gene: TRBJ1-5
CDR3 DNA: TGTGCCAGTAGTGCCCGGACAGGCCTGAGGAATCAGCCCCAGCATTTT
CDR3 protein: CASSARTGLRNQPQHF

D gene: -
V gene: TRBV7-2
clone size: -
J gene: TRBJ1-5
CDR3 DNA: TGTGCCAGCAGCTTAGCGGGGGCAGGGATAGATCAGCCCCAGCATTTT
CDR3 protein: CASSLAGAGIDQPQHF

D gene: -
V gene: TRBV7-9
clone size: -
J gene: TRBJ1-6
CDR3 DNA: TGTGCCAGCAGCTTAGACCGGGGACTCGGAGACTCACCCCTCCACTTT
CDR3 protein: CASSLDRGLGDSPLHF

D gene: -
V gene: TRBV7-9
clone size: -
J gene: TRBJ1-2
CDR3 DNA: TGTGCCAGCAGCGGGCGACTAGTGGGGTTGAGAGATGGCTACACCTTC
CDR3 protein: CASSGRLVGLRDGYTF

D gene: TRBD1
V gene: TRBV18
clone size: -
J gene: TRBJ2-7
CDR3 DNA: TGTGCCAGCTCACCACAACGGGGACAGTTGTTCGACGAGCAGTACTTC
CDR3 protein: CASSPQRGQLFDEQYF

D gene: -
V gene: TRBV4-3
clone size: once
J gene: TRBJ2-7
CDR3 DNA: TGCGCCAGCAGCCAAGATCTAAAGGGAGACTACGAGCAGTACTTC
CDR3 protein: CASSQDLKGDYEQYF

D gene: -
V gene: TRBV19
clone size: few
J gene: TRBJ2-2
CDR3 DNA: TGTGCCAGTAGTATACAGGGGAACACCGGGGAGCTGTTTTTT
CDR3 protein: CASSIQGNTGELFF

D gene: TRBD1
V gene: TRBV6-6
clone size: few
J gene: TRBJ1-1
CDR3 DNA: TGTGCCAGCAGCTACCCCCGGACAGGGAGCACTGAAGCTTTCTTT
CDR3 protein: CASSYPRTGSTEAFF

D gene: -
V gene: TRBV28
clone size: -
J gene: TRBJ2-7
CDR3 DNA: TGTGCCATCACTACGTTGGTCCCCTACGAGCAGTACTTC
CDR3 protein: CAITTLVPYEQYF

D gene: -
V gene: TRBV18
clone size: once
J gene: TRBJ2-6
CDR3 DNA: TGTGCCAGCTCAAAACTTGAGGTAACTGGGGCCAACGTCCTGACTTTC
CDR3 protein: CASSKLEVTGANVLTF

D gene: TRBD1
V gene: TRBV11-2
clone size: -
J gene: TRBJ1-3
CDR3 DNA: TGTGCCAGCAGCTTTATACAGGGGGCCGGCTCTGGAAACACCATATATTTT
CDR3 protein: CASSFIQGAGSGNTIYF

D gene: -
V gene: TRBV6-5
clone size: once
J gene: TRBJ2-5
CDR3 DNA: TGTGCCAGCAGCAGGGGCCGTGGAGAGACCCAGTACTTC
CDR3 protein: CASSRGRGETQYF

D gene: -
V gene: TRBV6-6
clone size: -
J gene: TRBJ1-5
CDR3 DNA: TGTGCCAGCACCGACGAGGGTGTTGGCAATCAGCCCCAGCATTTT
CDR3 protein: CASTDEGVGNQPQHF

D gene: -
V gene: TRBV19
clone size: -
J gene: TRBJ2-7
CDR3 DNA: TGTGCCAGTAGACTGACAGGTACCTACGAGCAGTACTTC
CDR3 protein: CASRLTGTYEQYF

D gene: -
V gene: TRBV7-8
clone size: -
J gene: TRBJ1-2
CDR3 DNA: TGTGCCAGCAGCCCGGCGGGGGACTATGGCTACACCTTC
CDR3 protein: CASSPAGDYGYTF

D gene: TRBD2
V gene: TRBV2
clone size: -
J gene: TRBJ2-7
CDR3 DNA: TGTGCCAGCAGTGAATCTAGCGGGGGGGGAAAGCAGTACTTC
CDR3 protein: CASSESSGGGKQYF

D gene: -
V gene: TRBV19
clone size: -
J gene: TRBJ2-7
CDR3 DNA: TGTGCCAGTAGATTCGGGAGAGGCTACGAGCAGTACTTC
CDR3 protein: CASRFGRGYEQYF

D gene: TRBD2
V gene: TRBV6-5
clone size: -
J gene: TRBJ2-5
CDR3 DNA: TGTGCCAGCATTCCCTCAAGGGGACTAGCAACCCAGTACTTC
CDR3 protein: CASIPSRGLATQYF

D gene: TRBD2
V gene: TRBV9
clone size: -
J gene: TRBJ2-2
CDR3 DNA: TGTGCCAGCAGCGTAGTAGCATCGGGACTAGCGGGGAACACCGGGGAGCTGTTTTTT
CDR3 protein: CASSVVASGLAGNTGELFF

D gene: -
V gene: TRBV7-3
clone size: -
J gene: TRBJ1-2
CDR3 DNA: TGTGCCAGCAGCTTGGGGGGGTCGGACTATGGCTACACCTTC
CDR3 protein: CASSLGGSDYGYTF

D gene: TRBD2
V gene: TRBV7-2
clone size: -
J gene: TRBJ2-1
CDR3 DNA: TGTGCCAGCAGCCCCTCGGGGGGGGCTAACAATGAGCAGTTCTTC
CDR3 protein: CASSPSGGANNEQFF